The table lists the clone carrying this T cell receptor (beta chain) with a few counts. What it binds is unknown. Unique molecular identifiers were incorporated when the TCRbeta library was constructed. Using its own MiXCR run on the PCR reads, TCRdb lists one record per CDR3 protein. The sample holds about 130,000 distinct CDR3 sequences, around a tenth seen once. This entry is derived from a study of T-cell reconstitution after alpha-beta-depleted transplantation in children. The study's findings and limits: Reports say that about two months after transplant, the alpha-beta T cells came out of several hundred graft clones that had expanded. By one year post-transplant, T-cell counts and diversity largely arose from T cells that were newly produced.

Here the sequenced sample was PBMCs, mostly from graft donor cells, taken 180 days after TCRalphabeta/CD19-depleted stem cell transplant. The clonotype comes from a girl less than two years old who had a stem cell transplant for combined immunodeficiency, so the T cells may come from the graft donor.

CDR3 sequence (DNA): TGCAGCGTTGAAGATCCGGGCAGCCCTGGAAACACCATATATTTT. Its protein is CSVEDPGSPGNTIYF. This chain connects TRBV29-1 to TRBJ1-3; D is unclear. Germline CDR1 and CDR2: SQVTM and ANQGSEA. V was cut by 0 bases and J by 2 bases, with 11 bases left in between. There are 15 residues in the CDR3.